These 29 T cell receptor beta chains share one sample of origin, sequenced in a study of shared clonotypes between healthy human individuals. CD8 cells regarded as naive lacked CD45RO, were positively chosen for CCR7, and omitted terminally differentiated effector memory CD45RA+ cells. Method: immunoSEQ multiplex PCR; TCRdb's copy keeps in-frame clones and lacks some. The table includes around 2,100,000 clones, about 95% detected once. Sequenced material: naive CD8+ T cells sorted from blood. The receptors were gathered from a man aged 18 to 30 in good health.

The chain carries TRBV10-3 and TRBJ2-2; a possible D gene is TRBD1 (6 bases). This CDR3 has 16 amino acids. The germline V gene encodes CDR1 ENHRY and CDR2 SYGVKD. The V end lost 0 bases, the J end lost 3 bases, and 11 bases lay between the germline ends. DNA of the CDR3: TGTGCCATCAGTGAGTCGGGCAGGGGAGACACCGGGGAGCTGTTTTTT. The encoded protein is CAISESGRGDTGELFF.

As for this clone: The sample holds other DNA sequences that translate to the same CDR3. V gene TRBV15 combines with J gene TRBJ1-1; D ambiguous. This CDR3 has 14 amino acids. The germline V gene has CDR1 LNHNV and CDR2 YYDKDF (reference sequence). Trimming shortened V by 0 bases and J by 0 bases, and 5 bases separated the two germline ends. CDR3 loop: CATSRDPMNTEAFF. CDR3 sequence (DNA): TGTGCCACCAGCAGAGATCCTATGAACACTGAAGCTTTCTTT.

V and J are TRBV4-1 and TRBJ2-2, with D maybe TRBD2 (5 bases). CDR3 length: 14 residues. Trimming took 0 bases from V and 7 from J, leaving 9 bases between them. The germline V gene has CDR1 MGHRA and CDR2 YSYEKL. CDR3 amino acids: CASSQDPGDGELFF. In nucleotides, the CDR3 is TGCGCCAGCAGCCAAGATCCCGGGGACGGGGAGCTGTTTTTT.

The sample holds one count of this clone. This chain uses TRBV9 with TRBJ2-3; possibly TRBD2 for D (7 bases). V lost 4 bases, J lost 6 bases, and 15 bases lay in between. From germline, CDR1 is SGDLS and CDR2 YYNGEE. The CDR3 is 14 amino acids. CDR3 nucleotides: TGTGCCAGCAGCCCGGGGGGCTTCCGTGATACGCAGTATTTT. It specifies CASSPGGFRDTQYF. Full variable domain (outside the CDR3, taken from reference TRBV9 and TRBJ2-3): DSGVTQTPKHLITATGQRVTLRCSPRSGDLSVYWYQQSLDQGLQFLIQYYNGEERAKGNILERFSAQQFPDLHSELNLSSLELGDSALYFCASSPGGFRDTQYFGPGTRLTVL.

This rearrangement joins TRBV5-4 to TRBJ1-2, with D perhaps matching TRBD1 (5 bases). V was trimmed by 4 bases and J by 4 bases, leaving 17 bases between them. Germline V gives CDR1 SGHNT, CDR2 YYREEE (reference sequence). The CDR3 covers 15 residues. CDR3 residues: CASSQEVGVSYGYTF. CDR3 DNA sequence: TGTGCCAGCAGCCAGGAAGTGGGGGTCTCCTATGGCTACACCTTC.

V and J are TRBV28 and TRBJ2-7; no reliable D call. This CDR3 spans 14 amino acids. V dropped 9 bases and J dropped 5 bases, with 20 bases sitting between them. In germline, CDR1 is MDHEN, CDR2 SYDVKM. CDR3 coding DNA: TGTGCCAGTACCATGACCACAGCCCGAAACGAGCAGTACTTC. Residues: CASTMTTARNEQYF.

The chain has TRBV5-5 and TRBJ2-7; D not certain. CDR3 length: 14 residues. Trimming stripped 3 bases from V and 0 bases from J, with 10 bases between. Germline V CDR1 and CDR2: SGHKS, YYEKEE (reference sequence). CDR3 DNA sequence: TGTGCCAGCAGCTCGACACCCTTCTCCTACGAGCAGTACTTC. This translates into CASSSTPFSYEQYF.

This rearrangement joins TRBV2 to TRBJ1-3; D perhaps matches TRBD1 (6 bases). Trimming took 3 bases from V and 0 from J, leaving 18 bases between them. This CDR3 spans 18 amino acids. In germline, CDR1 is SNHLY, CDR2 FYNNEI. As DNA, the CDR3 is TGTGCCAGCAGTGAGGGGGGGGCCCCACTCCTCTCTGGAAACACCATATATTTT. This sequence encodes CASSEGGAPLLSGNTIYF.

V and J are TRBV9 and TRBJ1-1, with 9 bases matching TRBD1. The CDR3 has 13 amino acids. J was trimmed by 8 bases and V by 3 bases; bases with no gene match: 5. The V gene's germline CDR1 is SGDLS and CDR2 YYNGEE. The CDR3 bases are TGTGCCAGCAGCGAAGAGGGACAGGGCGAAGCTTTCTTT. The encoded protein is CASSEEGQGEAFF. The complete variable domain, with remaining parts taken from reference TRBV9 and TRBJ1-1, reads DSGVTQTPKHLITATGQRVTLRCSPRSGDLSVYWYQQSLDQGLQFLIQYYNGEERAKGNILERFSAQQFPDLHSELNLSSLELGDSALYFCASSEEGQGEAFFGQGTRLTVV.

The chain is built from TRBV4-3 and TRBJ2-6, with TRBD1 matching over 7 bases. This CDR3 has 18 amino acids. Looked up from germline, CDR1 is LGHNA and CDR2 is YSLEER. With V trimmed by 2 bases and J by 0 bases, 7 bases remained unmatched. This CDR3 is CASSQKGQINSGANVLTF. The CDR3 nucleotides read TGCGCCAGCAGCCAAAAGGGACAGATAAACTCTGGGGCCAACGTCCTGACTTTC.

CDR3 sequence (DNA): TGTGCCAGCAGCTTAGGACGGGACACCGGGGAGCTGTTTTTT. Protein product: CASSLGRDTGELFF. The gene calls are TRBV7-3 and TRBJ2-2; D not resolved. This CDR3 has 14 residues. The V end was cut by 2 bases, the J end by 3 bases, with 7 bases between. Germline V gene lookup returns CDR1 SGHTA and CDR2 FQGTGA.

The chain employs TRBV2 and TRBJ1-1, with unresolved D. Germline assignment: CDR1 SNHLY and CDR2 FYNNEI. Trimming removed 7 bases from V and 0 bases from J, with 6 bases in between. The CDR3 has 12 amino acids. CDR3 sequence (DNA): TGTGCCAGCATAGGCTTGAACACTGAAGCTTTCTTT. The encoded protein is CASIGLNTEAFF.

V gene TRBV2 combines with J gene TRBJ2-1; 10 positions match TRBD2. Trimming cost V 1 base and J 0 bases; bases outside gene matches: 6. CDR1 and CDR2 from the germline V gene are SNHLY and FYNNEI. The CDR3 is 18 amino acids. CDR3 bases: TGTGCCAGCAGTGAAGGTTCTAGCGGGAGTAGCTCCTACAATGAGCAGTTCTTC. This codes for CASSEGSSGSSSYNEQFF. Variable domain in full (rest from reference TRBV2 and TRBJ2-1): EPEVTQTPSHQVTQMGQEVILRCVPISNHLYFYWYRQILGQKVEFLVSFYNNEISEKSEIFDDQFSVERPDGSNFTLKIRSTKLEDSAMYFCASSEGSSGSSSYNEQFFGPGTRLTVL.

The CDR3 sequence: CASSQGSNPIYEQYF. The CDR3, as DNA: TGCGCCAGCAGCCAAGGATCCAACCCAATCTACGAGCAGTACTTC. This sequence joins TRBV4-1 and TRBJ2-7; unclear D gene. This CDR3 region has 15 residues. V lost 1 base, J lost 3 bases, and 13 bases lay in between. CDR1 MGHRA and CDR2 YSYEKL come from the germline V gene.

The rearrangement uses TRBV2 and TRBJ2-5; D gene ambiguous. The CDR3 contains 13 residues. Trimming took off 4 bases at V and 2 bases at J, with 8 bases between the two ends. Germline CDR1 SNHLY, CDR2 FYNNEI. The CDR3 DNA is TGTGCCAGCAGTGTACAGCCTCAAGAGACCCAGTACTTC. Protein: CASSVQPQETQYF.

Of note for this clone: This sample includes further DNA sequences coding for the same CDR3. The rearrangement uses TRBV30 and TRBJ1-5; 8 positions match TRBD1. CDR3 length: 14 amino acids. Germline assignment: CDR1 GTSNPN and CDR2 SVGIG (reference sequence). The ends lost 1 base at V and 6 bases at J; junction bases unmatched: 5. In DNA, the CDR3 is TGTGCCTGGAGTGGTGGACAGGGTGGTCAGCCCCAGCATTTT. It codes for CAWSGGQGGQPQHF.

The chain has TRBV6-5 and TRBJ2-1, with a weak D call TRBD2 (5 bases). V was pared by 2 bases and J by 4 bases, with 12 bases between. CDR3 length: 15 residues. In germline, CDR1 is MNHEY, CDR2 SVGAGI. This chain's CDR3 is CASSYEGSNYNEQFF. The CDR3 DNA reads TGTGCCAGCAGTTACGAGGGCAGCAATTACAATGAGCAGTTCTTC.

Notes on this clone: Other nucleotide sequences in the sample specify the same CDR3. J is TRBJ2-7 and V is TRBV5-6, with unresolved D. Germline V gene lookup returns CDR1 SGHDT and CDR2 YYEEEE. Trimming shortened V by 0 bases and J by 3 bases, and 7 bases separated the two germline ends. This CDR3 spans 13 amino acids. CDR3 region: CASSLGVGYEQYF. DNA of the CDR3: TGTGCCAGCAGCTTGGGAGTAGGCTACGAGCAGTACTTC.

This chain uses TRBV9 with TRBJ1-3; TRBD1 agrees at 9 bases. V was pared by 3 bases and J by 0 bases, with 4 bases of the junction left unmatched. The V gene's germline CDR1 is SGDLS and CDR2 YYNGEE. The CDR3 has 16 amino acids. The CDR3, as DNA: TGTGCCAGCAGCGGCCCGGACAGGGGCTCTGGAAACACCATATATTTT. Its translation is CASSGPDRGSGNTIYF.

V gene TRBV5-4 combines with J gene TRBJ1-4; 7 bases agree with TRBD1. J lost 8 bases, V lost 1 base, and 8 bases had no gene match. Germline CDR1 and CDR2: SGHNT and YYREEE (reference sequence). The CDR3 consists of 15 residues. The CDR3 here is CASSLLGGAGEKLFF. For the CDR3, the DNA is TGTGCCAGCAGCTTGCTAGGGGGCGCGGGGGAAAAACTGTTTTTT.

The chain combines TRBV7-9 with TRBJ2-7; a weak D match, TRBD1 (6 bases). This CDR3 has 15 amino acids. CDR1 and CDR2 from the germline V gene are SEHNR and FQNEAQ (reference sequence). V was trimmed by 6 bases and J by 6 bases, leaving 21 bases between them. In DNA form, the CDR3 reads TGTGCCAGCAGTAAGAACCCCGGGACAATGGGCGAGCAGTACTTC. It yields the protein CASSKNPGTMGEQYF.

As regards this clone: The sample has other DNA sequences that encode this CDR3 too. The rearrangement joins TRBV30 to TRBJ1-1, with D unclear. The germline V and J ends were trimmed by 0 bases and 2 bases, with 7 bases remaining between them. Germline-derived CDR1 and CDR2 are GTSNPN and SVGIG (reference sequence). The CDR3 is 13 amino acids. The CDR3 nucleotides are TGTGCCTGGAGTGTACGGGAAAACACTGAAGCTTTCTTT. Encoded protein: CAWSVRENTEAFF.

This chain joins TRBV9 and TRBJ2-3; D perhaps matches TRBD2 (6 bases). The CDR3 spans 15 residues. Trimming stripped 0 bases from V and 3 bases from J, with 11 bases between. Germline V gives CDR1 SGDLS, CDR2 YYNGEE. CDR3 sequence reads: CASSVDGSGTDTQYF. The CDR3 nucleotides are TGTGCCAGCAGCGTAGATGGTAGCGGAACAGATACGCAGTATTTT.

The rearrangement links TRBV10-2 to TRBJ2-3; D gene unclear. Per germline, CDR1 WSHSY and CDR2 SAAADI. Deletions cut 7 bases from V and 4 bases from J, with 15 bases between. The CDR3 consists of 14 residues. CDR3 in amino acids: CASNIGAWADTQYF. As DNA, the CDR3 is TGCGCCAGCAACATTGGAGCCTGGGCAGATACGCAGTATTTT.

CDR3: CASSSQPSGGTDTQYF. CDR3 nucleotides: TGTGCCAGCAGCTCACAGCCTAGCGGAGGCACAGATACGCAGTATTTT. The V and J genes are TRBV7-8 and TRBJ2-3, with TRBD2 matching over 7 bases. CDR1 is SGHVS and CDR2 is FQNEAQ in the germline V gene. The CDR3 sequence is 16 residues long. Losses at the gene ends were 4 bases for V and 1 base for J; bases not matched to a gene: 8. Full variable domain (missing parts from reference TRBV7-8 and TRBJ2-3): GAGVSQSPRYKVAKRGQDVALRCDPISGHVSLFWYQQALGQGPEFLTYFQNEAQLDKSGLPSDRFFAERPEGSVSTLKIQRTQQEDSAVYLCASSSQPSGGTDTQYFGPGTRLTVL.

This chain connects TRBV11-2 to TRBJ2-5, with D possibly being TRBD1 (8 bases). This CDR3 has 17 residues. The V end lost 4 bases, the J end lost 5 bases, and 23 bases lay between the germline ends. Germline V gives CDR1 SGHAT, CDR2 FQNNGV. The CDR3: CASSSDREGGFLETQYF. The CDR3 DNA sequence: TGTGCCAGCAGCTCGGACAGGGAGGGAGGTTTCCTCGAGACCCAGTACTTC.

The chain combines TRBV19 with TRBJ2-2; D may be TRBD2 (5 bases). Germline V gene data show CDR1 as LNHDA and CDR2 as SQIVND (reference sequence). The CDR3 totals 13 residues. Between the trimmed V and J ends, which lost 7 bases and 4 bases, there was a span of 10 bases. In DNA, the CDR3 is TGTGCCAGTACTAGGAGGACCACCGGGGAGCTGTTTTTT. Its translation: CASTRRTTGELFF.

CDR3 loop: CASSLPDEGLAYNEQFF. In DNA, the CDR3 is TGTGCCAGCAGTTTACCTGATGAGGGACTAGCCTACAATGAGCAGTTCTTC. The rearrangement joins TRBV28 to TRBJ2-1; 8 positions match TRBD2. V dropped 2 bases and J dropped 2; count of bases not matched to a gene: 8. This CDR3 has 17 amino acids. Germline V lookup: CDR1 MDHEN, CDR2 SYDVKM.

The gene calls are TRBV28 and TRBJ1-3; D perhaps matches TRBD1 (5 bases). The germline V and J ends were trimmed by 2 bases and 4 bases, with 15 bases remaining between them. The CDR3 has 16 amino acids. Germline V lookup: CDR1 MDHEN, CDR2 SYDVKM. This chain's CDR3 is CASSLGGAPGGNTIYF. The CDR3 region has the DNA TGTGCCAGCAGTTTAGGCGGGGCTCCGGGGGGAAACACCATATATTTT.